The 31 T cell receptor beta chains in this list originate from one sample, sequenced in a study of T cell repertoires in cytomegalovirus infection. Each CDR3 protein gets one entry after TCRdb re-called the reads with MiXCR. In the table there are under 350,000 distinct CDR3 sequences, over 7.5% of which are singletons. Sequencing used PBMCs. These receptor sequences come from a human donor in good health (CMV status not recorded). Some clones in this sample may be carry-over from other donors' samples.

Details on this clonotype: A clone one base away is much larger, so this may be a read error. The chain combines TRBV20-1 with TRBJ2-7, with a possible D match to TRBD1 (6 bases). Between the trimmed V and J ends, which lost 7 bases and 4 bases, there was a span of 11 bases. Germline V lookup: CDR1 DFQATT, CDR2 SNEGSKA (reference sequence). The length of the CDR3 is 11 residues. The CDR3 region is CSVRQVYEQYF. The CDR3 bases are TGCAGTGTCAGACAGGTTTACGAGCAGTACTTC.

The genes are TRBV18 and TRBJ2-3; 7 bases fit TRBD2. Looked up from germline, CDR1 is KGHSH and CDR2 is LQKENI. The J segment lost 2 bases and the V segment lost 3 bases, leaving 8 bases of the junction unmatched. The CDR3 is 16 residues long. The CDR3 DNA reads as TGTGCCAGCTCACCGGGGAGGGCTGAAAACACAGATACGCAGTATTTT. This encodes CASSPGRAENTDTQYF.

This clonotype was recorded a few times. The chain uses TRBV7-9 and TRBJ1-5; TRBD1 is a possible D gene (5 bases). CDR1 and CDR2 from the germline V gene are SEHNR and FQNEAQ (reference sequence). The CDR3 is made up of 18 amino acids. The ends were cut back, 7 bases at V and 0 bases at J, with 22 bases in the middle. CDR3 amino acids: CASNRGETALDSNQPQHF. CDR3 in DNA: TGTGCCAGCAACCGGGGGGAGACTGCTCTCGATAGCAATCAGCCCCAGCATTTT.

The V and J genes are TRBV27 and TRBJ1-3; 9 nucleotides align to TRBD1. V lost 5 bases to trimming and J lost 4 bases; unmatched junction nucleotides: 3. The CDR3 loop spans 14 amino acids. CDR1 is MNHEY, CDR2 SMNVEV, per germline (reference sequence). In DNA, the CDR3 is TGTGCCAGCAGTCACAGGGGGCCGGGAAACACCATATATTTT. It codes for CASSHRGPGNTIYF.

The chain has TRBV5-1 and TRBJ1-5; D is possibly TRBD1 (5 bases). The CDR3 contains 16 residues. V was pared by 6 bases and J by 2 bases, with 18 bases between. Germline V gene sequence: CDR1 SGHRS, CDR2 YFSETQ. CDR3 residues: CASKVSVQAGNQPQHF. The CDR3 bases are TGCGCCAGCAAGGTTTCGGTACAGGCTGGCAATCAGCCCCAGCATTTT.

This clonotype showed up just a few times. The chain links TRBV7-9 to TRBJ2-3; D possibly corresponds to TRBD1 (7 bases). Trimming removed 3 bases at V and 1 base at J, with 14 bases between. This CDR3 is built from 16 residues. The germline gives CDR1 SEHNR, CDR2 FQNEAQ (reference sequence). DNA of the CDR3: TGTGCCAGCAGCTTTACCCCCAGGGGGGGCACAGATACGCAGTATTTT. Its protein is CASSFTPRGGTDTQYF.

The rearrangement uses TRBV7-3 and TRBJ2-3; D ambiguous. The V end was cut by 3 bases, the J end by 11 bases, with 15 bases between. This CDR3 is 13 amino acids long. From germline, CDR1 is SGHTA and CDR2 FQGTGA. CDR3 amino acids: CASSFQVPEQQYF. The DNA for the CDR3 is TGTGCCAGCAGCTTCCAAGTCCCAGAACAGCAGTATTTT.

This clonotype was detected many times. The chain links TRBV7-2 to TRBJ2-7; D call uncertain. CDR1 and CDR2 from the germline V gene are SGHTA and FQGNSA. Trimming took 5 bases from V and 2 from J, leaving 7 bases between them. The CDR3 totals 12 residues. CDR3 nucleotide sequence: TGTGCCAGCAGCCGCTCCCCCTACGAGCAGTACTTC. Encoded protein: CASSRSPYEQYF.

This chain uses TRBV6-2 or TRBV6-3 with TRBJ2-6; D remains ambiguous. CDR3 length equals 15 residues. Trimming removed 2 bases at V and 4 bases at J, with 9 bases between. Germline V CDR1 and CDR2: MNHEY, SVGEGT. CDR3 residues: CASSYVGAGANVLTF. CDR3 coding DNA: TGTGCCAGCAGTTACGTGGGCGCCGGGGCCAACGTCCTGACTTTC.

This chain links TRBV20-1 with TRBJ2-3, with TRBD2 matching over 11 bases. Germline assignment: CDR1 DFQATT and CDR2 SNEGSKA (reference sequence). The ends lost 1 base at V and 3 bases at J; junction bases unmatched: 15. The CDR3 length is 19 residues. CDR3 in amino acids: CSARGSLAGGIAGTDTQYF. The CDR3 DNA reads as TGCAGTGCTAGAGGGTCTTTAGCGGGAGGGATCGCAGGGACAGATACGCAGTATTTT.

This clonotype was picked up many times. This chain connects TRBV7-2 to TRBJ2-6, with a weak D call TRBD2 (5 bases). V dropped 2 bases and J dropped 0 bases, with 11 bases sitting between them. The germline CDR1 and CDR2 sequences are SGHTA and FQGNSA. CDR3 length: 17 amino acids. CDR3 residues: CASSLLASSSGANVLTF. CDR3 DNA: TGTGCCAGCAGCTTATTAGCGTCCAGCTCTGGGGCCAACGTCCTGACTTTC.

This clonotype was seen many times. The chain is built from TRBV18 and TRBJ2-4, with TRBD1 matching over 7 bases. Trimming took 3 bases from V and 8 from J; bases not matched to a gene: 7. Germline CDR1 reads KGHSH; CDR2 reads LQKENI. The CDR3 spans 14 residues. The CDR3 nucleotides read TGTGCCAGCTCACCGCAGACAGGGTTGGACATTCAGTACTTC. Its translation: CASSPQTGLDIQYF.

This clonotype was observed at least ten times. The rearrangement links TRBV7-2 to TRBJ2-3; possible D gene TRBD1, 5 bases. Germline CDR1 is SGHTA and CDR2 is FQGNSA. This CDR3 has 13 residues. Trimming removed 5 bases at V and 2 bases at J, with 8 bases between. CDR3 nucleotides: TGTGCCAGCAGCAACAGGTTCACAGATACGCAGTATTTT. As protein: CASSNRFTDTQYF.

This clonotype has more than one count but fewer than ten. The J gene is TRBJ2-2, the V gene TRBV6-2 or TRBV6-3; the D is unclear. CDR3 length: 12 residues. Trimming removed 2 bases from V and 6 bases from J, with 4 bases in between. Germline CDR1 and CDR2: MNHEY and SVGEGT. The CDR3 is CASSYRAGELFF. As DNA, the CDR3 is TGTGCCAGCAGTTACAGAGCCGGGGAGCTGTTTTTT.

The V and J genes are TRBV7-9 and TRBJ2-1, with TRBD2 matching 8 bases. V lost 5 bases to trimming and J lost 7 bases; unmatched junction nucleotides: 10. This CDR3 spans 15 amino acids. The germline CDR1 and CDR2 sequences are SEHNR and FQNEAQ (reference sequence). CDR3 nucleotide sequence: TGTGCCAGCAGCCCCCTCCAGAAGCGGGAGAATGAGCAGTTCTTC. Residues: CASSPLQKRENEQFF.

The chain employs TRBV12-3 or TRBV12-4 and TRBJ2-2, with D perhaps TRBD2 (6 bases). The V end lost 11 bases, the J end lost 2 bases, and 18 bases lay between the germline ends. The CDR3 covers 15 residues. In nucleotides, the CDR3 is TGTGCCGGGGGTGGGGGGAACAAAAACACCGGGGAGCTGTTTTTT. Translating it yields CAGGGGNKNTGELFF.

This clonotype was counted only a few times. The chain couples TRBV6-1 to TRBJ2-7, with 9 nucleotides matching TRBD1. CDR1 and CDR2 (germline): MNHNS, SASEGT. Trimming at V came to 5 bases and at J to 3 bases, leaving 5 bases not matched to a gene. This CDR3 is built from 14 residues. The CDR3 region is CASSFMTGGYEQYF. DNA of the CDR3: TGTGCCAGCAGTTTCATGACAGGGGGCTACGAGCAGTACTTC.

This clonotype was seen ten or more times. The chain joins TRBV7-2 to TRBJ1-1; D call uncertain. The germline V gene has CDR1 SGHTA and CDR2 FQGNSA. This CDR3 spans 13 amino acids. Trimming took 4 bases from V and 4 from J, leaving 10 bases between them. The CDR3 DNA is TGTGCCAGCAGCTCCCACATAGGCACTGAAGCTTTCTTT. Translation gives CASSSHIGTEAFF.

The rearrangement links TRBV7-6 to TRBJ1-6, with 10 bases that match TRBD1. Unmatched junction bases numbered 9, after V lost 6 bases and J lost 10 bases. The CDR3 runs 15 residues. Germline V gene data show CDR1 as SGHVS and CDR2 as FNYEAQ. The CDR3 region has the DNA TGTGCCAGCAGTCGGACCCGGGACAGGGGATCACCCCTCCACTTT. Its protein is CASSRTRDRGSPLHF.

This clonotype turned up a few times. The CDR3 is CASTKTGFTEAFF. In DNA, the CDR3 is TGTGCCAGCACCAAAACAGGGTTCACTGAAGCTTTCTTT. The chain links TRBV12-3 or TRBV12-4 to TRBJ1-1; weak D call: TRBD1 (6 bases). V was shortened by 7 bases and J by 4 bases, with 13 bases between the two germline ends. The CDR3 extends over 13 amino acids.

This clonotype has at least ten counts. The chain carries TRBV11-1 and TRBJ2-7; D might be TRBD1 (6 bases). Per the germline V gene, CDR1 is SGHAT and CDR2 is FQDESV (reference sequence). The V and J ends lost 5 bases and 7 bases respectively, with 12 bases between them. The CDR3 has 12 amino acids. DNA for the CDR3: TGTGCCAGCAGCCCTACAGGGAATGAGCAGTACTTC. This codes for CASSPTGNEQYF.

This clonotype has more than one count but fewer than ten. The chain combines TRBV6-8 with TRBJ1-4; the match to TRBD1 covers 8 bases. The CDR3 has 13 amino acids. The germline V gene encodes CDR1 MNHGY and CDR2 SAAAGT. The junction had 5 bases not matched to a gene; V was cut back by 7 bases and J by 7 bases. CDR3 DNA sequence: TGTGCCAGCACCAGGGGGCAGGGTGAAAAACTGTTTTTT. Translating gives CASTRGQGEKLFF.

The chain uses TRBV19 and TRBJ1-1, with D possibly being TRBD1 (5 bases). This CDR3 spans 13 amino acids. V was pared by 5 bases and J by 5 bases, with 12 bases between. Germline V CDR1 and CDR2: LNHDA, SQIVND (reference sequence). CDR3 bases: TGTGCCAGTAGTGAGGGGAGGGAGACTGAAGCTTTCTTT. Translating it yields CASSEGRETEAFF. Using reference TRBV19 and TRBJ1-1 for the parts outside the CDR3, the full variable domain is DGGITQSPKYLFRKEGQNVTLSCEQNLNHDAMYWYRQDPGQGLRLIYYSQIVNDFQKGDIAEGYSVSREKKESFPLTVTSAQKNPTAFYLCASSEGRETEAFFGQGTRLTVV.

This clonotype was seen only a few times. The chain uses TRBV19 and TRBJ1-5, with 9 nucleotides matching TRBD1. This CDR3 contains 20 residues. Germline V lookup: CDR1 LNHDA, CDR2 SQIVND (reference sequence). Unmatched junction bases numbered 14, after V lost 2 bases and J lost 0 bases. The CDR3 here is CASSIPNFGQGTNSNQPQHF. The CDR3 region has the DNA TGTGCCAGTAGTATACCGAATTTCGGACAGGGGACTAATAGCAATCAGCCCCAGCATTTT.

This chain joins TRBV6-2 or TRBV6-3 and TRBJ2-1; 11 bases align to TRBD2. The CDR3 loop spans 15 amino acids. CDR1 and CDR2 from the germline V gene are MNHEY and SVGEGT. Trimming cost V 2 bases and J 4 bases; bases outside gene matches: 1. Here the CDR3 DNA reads TGTGCCAGCAGTTACCCTAGCGGGGGGTACAATGAGCAGTTCTTC. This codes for CASSYPSGGYNEQFF.

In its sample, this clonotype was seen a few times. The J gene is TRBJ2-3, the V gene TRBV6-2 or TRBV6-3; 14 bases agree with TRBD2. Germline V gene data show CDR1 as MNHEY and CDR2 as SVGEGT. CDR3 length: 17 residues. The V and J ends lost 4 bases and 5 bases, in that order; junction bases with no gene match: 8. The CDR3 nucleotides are TGTGCCAGCAGTTCCGGACTAGCGGGAGGCACCAGAGATACGCAGTATTTT. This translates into CASSSGLAGGTRDTQYF.

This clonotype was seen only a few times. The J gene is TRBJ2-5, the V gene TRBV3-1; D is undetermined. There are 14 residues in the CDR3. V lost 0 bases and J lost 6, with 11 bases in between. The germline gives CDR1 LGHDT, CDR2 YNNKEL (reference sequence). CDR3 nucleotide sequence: TGTGCCAGCAGCCAAGATATGGGTCCGAAGACCCAGTACTTC. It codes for CASSQDMGPKTQYF.

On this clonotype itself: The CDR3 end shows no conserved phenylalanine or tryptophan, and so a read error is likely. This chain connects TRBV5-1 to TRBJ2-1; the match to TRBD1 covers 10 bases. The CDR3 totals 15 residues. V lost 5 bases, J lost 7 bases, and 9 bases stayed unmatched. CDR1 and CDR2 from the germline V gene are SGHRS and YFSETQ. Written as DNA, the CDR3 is TGCGCCAGCAGTTCGGACAGGGGGTTTACAAATGAGCAGTTCCTC. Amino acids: CASSSDRGFTNEQFL.

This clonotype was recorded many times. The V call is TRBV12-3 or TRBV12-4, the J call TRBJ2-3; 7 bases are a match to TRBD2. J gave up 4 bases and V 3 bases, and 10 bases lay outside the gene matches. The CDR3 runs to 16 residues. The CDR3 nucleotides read TGTGCCAGCAGTTTTATGGCGGGAGCCACCGCAGATACGCAGTATTTT. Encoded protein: CASSFMAGATADTQYF.

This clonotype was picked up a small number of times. The CDR3 here is CASSRLQGGYTF. The CDR3 DNA reads TGTGCCAGCAGCCGATTACAGGGAGGCTACACCTTC. The chain links TRBV28 to TRBJ1-2; TRBD1 is a possible D gene (6 bases). V gave up 6 bases and J gave up 8 bases, with 13 bases separating them. The CDR3 runs 12 residues. CDR1 is MDHEN and CDR2 is SYDVKM in the germline V gene.

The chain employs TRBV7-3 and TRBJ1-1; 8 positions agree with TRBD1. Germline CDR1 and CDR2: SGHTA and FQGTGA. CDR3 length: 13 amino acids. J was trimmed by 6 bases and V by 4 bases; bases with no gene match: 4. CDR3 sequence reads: CASSSYRGSEAFF. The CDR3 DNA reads TGTGCCAGCAGCTCTTACAGGGGGTCTGAAGCTTTCTTT.